These T cell receptor beta chains were read from a single sample in a study of cytomegalovirus exposure and HLA in healthy donors. The table came from immunoSEQ multiplex PCR; TCRdb's copy has only in-frame clones and leaves some out. The sample holds around 110,000 clones; 65% to 80% are singletons and the top ten take 3.5% to 4%. Sequenced: PBMCs. These receptors originate from a man between 60 and 75 years old in good health and CMV-seronegative. Both conserved end residues are part of each CDR3. D genes are given only for firm matches. Not every row has a clone size; where given, it reads once, few, many or a size class.

J gene,D gene,V gene,clone size,CDR3 protein,CDR3 DNA
TRBJ2-1,NA,TRBV5-6,NA,CASSLVGAGSEQFF,TGTGCCAGCAGCTTGGTGGGGGCTGGGTCTGAGCAGTTCTTC
TRBJ1-1,TRBD1,TRBV15,NA,CATSRLGQGGSNTEAFF,TGTGCCACCAGCAGACTCGGACAGGGAGGATCGAACACTGAAGCTTTCTTT
TRBJ2-3,NA,TRBV15,few,CATSRDRVRGGEYF,TGTGCCACCAGCAGAGATCGAGTGCGAGGAGGGGAGTATTTT
TRBJ1-2,TRBD1,TRBV6-1,NA,CASSLGQFGYTF,TGTGCCAGCAGCCTGGGACAGTTCGGCTACACCTTC
TRBJ2-7,NA,TRBV12-5,NA,CASGLAHPPEYEQYF,TGTGCTAGTGGTTTGGCCCACCCTCCAGAATACGAGCAGTACTTC
TRBJ1-4,NA,TRBV27,NA,CASSSQGLTNEKLFF,TGTGCCAGCAGTTCCCAGGGTTTGACTAATGAAAAACTGTTTTTT
TRBJ1-6,NA,TRBV10-3,NA,CAISEAAWDNSPLHF,TGTGCCATCAGTGAGGCGGCGTGGGATAATTCACCCCTCCACTTT
TRBJ1-1,NA,TRBV2,NA,CASKDSLREAFF,TGTGCCAGCAAGGACAGTCTCCGTGAAGCTTTCTTT
TRBJ1-6,TRBD1,TRBV2,NA,CASSSTHRGDNSPLHF,TGTGCCAGCAGTTCTACCCACAGGGGCGATAATTCACCCCTCCACTTT
TRBJ1-6,TRBD1,TRBV11-2,NA,CASSSSPDRGKDSPLHF,TGTGCCAGCAGCTCCTCACCCGACAGGGGTAAGGATTCACCCCTCCACTTT
TRBJ1-1,TRBD1,TRBV20-1,NA,CSALRQGEAFF,TGCAGTGCTCTAAGACAGGGTGAAGCTTTCTTT
TRBJ2-3,NA,TRBV6-5,NA,CASSYAYSTDTQYF,TGTGCCAGCAGTTACGCCTATAGCACAGATACGCAGTATTTT
TRBJ2-7,TRBD2,TRBV5-1,NA,CASKGLAGGYEQYF,TGCGCCAGCAAAGGACTAGCGGGGGGCTACGAGCAGTACTTC
TRBJ2-6,NA,TRBV19,NA,CASRSLRGANVLTF,TGTGCCAGTAGGTCTTTGAGAGGGGCCAACGTCCTGACTTTC
TRBJ1-4,TRBD1,TRBV2,medium-sized,CASNSQGGIEKLFF,TGTGCCAGCAACTCTCAGGGGGGTATTGAAAAACTGTTTTTT
TRBJ2-1,TRBD2,TRBV4-3,many,CASSRTSGYNEQFF,TGCGCCAGCAGCCGGACTAGCGGTTACAATGAGCAGTTCTTC